This passage covers 27 T cell receptor beta chains from one sample sequenced in a study of human T cells and chemical hapten exposure. As for time point: pre-sensitization, week 0. Specified treatment: therapeutic diphenylcyclopropenone sensitization with weekly scalp DPC. MiXCR, run by TCRdb on the RACE reads, gives a single entry per CDR3 protein. The table records about 290,000 distinct CDR3 sequences, roughly 7.7% of them present only once. The specimen comprised whole blood, sampled in connection with sensitization to the hapten diphenylcyclopropenone (DPC). The receptors originated from a man younger than 35 with alopecia areata. Some clones in this sample may be carry-over from other donors' samples.

This chain connects TRBV12-3 or TRBV12-4 to TRBJ2-2, with D unresolved. The CDR3 spans 13 residues. Between the trimmed V and J ends, which lost 2 bases and 5 bases, there was a span of 6 bases. The CDR3, as DNA: TGTGCCAGCAGTTTATTGCGTACCGGGGAGCTGTTTTTT. Residues: CASSLLRTGELFF.

The J gene is TRBJ1-1, the V gene TRBV7-2, with D possibly being TRBD1 (5 bases). CDR3 length: 13 amino acids. Germline CDR1 and CDR2: SGHTA and FQGNSA. Trimming removed 4 bases at V and 11 bases at J, with 17 bases between. CDR3: CASSSLPRDWAFF. As DNA, the CDR3 is TGTGCCAGCAGCTCACTTCCGCGGGACTGGGCTTTCTTT.

This clonotype was counted between two and nine times. The chain employs TRBV10-3 and TRBJ2-2; D possibly corresponds to TRBD2 (6 bases). Germline values: CDR1 ENHRY, CDR2 SYGVKD. With 6 bases removed from V and 2 bases from J, the gap between germline ends came to 13 bases. This CDR3 comprises 15 residues. The DNA for the CDR3 is TGTGCCATCAGCGAACCGGGAGATAACACCGGGGAGCTGTTTTTT. It codes for CAISEPGDNTGELFF.

V and J are TRBV6-1 and TRBJ2-7; D might be TRBD2 (6 bases). Deletions cut 4 bases from V and 4 bases from J, with 17 bases between. The CDR3 has 15 residues. The germline V gene has CDR1 MNHNS and CDR2 SASEGT. The CDR3 DNA is TGTGCCAGCAGTGTCTGGCGGGGCGGCTCTTACGAGCAGTACGTC. Encoded protein: CASSVWRGGSYEQYV.

This clonotype was observed a handful of times. This chain joins TRBV29-1 and TRBJ2-5; D is ambiguous. The CDR3 runs to 16 residues. Trimming cost V 4 bases and J 2 bases, with 20 bases left between them. In germline, CDR1 is SQVTM, CDR2 ANQGSEA. CDR3 coding DNA: TGCAGCGTTGTAAGAGCCCGGGCGACTGCTCAAGAGACCCAGTACTTC. This sequence encodes CSVVRARATAQETQYF.

This clonotype was detected a few times. This rearrangement joins TRBV6-5 to TRBJ1-5, with D tentatively TRBD1 (5 bases). CDR3 length: 13 amino acids. V was pared by 2 bases and J by 9 bases, with 11 bases between. Per germline, CDR1 MNHEY and CDR2 SVGAGI. Written as DNA, the CDR3 is TGTGCCAGCAGTTACCAAGGGACCGGGCCCCAGCATTTT. Protein: CASSYQGTGPQHF.

The table lists this clonotype with many counts. The rearrangement joins TRBV6-5 to TRBJ1-2; D uncertain. V was trimmed by 4 bases and J by 1 base, leaving 10 bases between them. CDR3 length equals 14 residues. Germline CDR1 MNHEY, CDR2 SVGAGI. CDR3 residues: CASSSKGLNYGYTF. CDR3 nucleotides: TGTGCCAGCAGTTCCAAGGGTCTTAACTATGGCTACACCTTC.

The V call is TRBV7-9, the J call TRBJ2-7, with 7 bases identical to TRBD2. Trimming took 3 bases from V and 3 from J; bases not matched to a gene: 8. The germline V gene encodes CDR1 SEHNR and CDR2 FQNEAQ (reference sequence). The CDR3 has 15 amino acids. The CDR3 sequence is CASSLGGTERYEQYF. CDR3 coding DNA: TGTGCCAGCAGCTTGGGGGGGACCGAACGCTACGAGCAGTACTTC.

The chain links TRBV5-1 to TRBJ2-7; 8 positions match TRBD1. The J segment lost 6 bases and the V segment lost 0 bases, leaving 5 bases of the junction unmatched. The V gene's germline CDR1 is SGHRS and CDR2 YFSETQ. This CDR3 has 14 residues. The CDR3 DNA follows: TGCGCCAGCAGCTTGGAGACAGGGGTTCGCGAGCAGTACTTC. Protein: CASSLETGVREQYF.

This clonotype has only a few counts. The chain combines TRBV7-6 with TRBJ1-3, with 7 nucleotides matching TRBD1. Germline values: CDR1 SGHVS, CDR2 FNYEAQ. V lost 5 bases to trimming and J lost 2 bases; unmatched junction nucleotides: 9. This CDR3 has 16 amino acids. CDR3 sequence (DNA): TGTGCCAGCAGCCCCCAAACAGGGGTCACTGGAAACACCATATATTTT. Protein sequence: CASSPQTGVTGNTIYF.

In its sample, this clonotype was seen a few times. The V and J genes are TRBV4-3 and TRBJ1-4, with D unresolved. Germline V lookup: CDR1 LGHNA, CDR2 YSLEER. The V and J ends lost 0 bases and 8 bases respectively, with 16 bases between them. This CDR3 region has 16 residues. The CDR3 here is CASSQDLKVAREKLFF. Written as DNA, the CDR3 is TGCGCCAGCAGCCAAGATCTCAAGGTGGCTAGGGAAAAACTGTTTTTT.

This clonotype appeared many times. The CDR3 sequence is CASSEMRPTLGTQYF. In DNA form, the CDR3 reads TGTGCCAGCAGTGAAATGCGACCTACACTAGGGACCCAGTACTTC. The rearrangement uses TRBV6-1 and TRBJ2-5, with a weak D call TRBD2 (5 bases). With 2 bases removed from V and 7 bases from J, the gap between germline ends came to 17 bases. Germline V lookup: CDR1 MNHNS, CDR2 SASEGT. The CDR3 consists of 15 residues.

This clonotype was picked up many times. This chain connects TRBV28 to TRBJ2-7, with a weak D call TRBD2 (5 bases). Germline V gene sequence: CDR1 MDHEN, CDR2 SYDVKM. This CDR3 contains 13 residues. V lost 7 bases to trimming and J lost 3 bases, with 13 bases between them. CDR3 amino acids: CASTSGIIYEQYF. Here the CDR3 DNA reads TGTGCCAGCACATCCGGGATAATCTACGAGCAGTACTTC.

This clonotype was detected a few times. V is TRBV9 and J is TRBJ2-2; D is possibly TRBD1 or TRBD2 (5 bases each). The V and J ends lost 4 bases and 5 bases respectively, with 15 bases between them. Germline V gene data show CDR1 as SGDLS and CDR2 as YYNGEE. The CDR3 covers 15 residues. The CDR3 reads CASSLSGEGTGELFF. The CDR3, as DNA: TGTGCCAGCAGCCTCTCCGGAGAGGGGACCGGGGAGCTGTTTTTT.

This clonotype was counted a few times. The rearrangement uses TRBV7-8 and TRBJ2-1, with TRBD1 as a possible D gene (6 bases). The germline V gene encodes CDR1 SGHVS and CDR2 FQNEAQ. This CDR3 is built from 17 residues. V lost 5 bases, J lost 0 bases, and 17 bases lay in between. Here the CDR3 DNA reads TGTGCCAGCAGCGAGAGAATCGGGACAAGCTCCTACAATGAGCAGTTCTTC. Its translation: CASSERIGTSSYNEQFF.

The chain combines TRBV5-1 with TRBJ2-1; D is perhaps TRBD1 (5 bases). Trimming stripped 1 base from V and 1 base from J, with 15 bases between. The CDR3 contains 17 residues. CDR1 and CDR2 (germline): SGHRS, YFSETQ. This CDR3 is CASSLQGIGVSYNEQFF. The CDR3 DNA is TGCGCCAGCAGCTTGCAAGGGATAGGGGTGTCCTACAATGAGCAGTTCTTC.

In this sample, this clonotype turned up many times. The V and J genes are TRBV6-5 and TRBJ1-3, with D uncertain. The CDR3 has 16 amino acids. Germline lookup yields CDR1 MNHEY and CDR2 SVGAGI. With 0 bases removed from V and 0 bases from J, the gap between germline ends came to 9 bases. The CDR3 is CASSYSTAGSGNTIYF. The CDR3 DNA sequence: TGTGCCAGCAGTTACTCGACGGCAGGCTCTGGAAACACCATATATTTT.

This clonotype came up many times. The chain uses TRBV6-2 or TRBV6-3 and TRBJ1-1; the D is unclear. V was pared by 6 bases and J by 0 bases, with 11 bases between. Germline loops: CDR1 MNHEY, CDR2 SVGEGT. The CDR3 spans 14 residues. CDR3 sequence: CASRSTTVNTEAFF. The CDR3 DNA is TGTGCCAGCAGAAGTACTACAGTGAACACTGAAGCTTTCTTT.

This clonotype turned up a few times. V and J are TRBV4-3 and TRBJ2-5; D gene uncertain. Deletions cut 5 bases from V and 1 base from J, with 11 bases between. Germline CDR1 reads LGHNA; CDR2 reads YSLEER. This CDR3 comprises 14 residues. The DNA for the CDR3 is TGCGCCAGCAGCGCTACAGTGATCCAAGAGACCCAGTACTTC. Residues: CASSATVIQETQYF.

The chain combines TRBV27 with TRBJ1-1, with D tentatively TRBD1 (5 bases). The CDR3 runs 15 residues. V dropped 1 base and J dropped 3 bases, with 12 bases sitting between them. The germline V gene encodes CDR1 MNHEY and CDR2 SMNVEV (reference sequence). The DNA for the CDR3 is TGTGCCAGCAGTTTATTGAGGGACTTATACACTGAAGCTTTCTTT. As protein: CASSLLRDLYTEAFF.

For this clonotype: Just one base apart from a much larger clone, this may be a read error. This sequence joins TRBV9 and TRBJ2-1, with D possibly TRBD1 on 5 matching bases. The CDR3 extends over 17 amino acids. Germline V gene lookup returns CDR1 SGDLS and CDR2 YYNGEE. The CDR3 DNA reads TGTGCCAGCAGCGTCGCCGACAGCTCCATCTCCTACAATGAGAAGTTCTTC. Protein sequence: CASSVADSSISYNEKFF.

This clonotype showed up just a few times. The chain is built from TRBV6-5 and TRBJ1-4; maybe TRBD1 (5 bases). The CDR3 consists of 14 residues. V gave up 7 bases and J gave up 7 bases, with 16 bases separating them. The germline V gene encodes CDR1 MNHEY and CDR2 SVGAGI. CDR3 nucleotides: TGTGCCAGCAAAGGGGCCGCTGACAGTGAAAAACTGTTTTTT. Protein: CASKGAADSEKLFF.

The rearrangement uses TRBV25-1 and TRBJ1-2; D might be TRBD1 (6 bases). This CDR3 is 13 amino acids long. Germline V CDR1 and CDR2: MGHDK, SYGVNS. The V and J ends lost 6 bases and 4 bases respectively, with 12 bases between them. The CDR3 nucleotides are TGTGCCAGCAGCCACGACAGGATCTATGGCTACACCTTC. Protein product: CASSHDRIYGYTF.

V and J are TRBV6-1 and TRBJ2-1; a possible D gene is TRBD1 (5 bases). Germline V CDR1 and CDR2: MNHNS, SASEGT. Trimming pared 2 bases from V and 7 bases from J, leaving 12 bases between. The CDR3 covers 14 residues. The CDR3, as DNA: TGTGCCAGCAGTGAATGGACGGACATAAATGAGCAGTTCTTC. This gives the protein CASSEWTDINEQFF.

The chain carries TRBV7-3 and TRBJ2-3; 12 nucleotides match TRBD2. The junction had 7 bases not matched to a gene; V was cut back by 3 bases and J by 6 bases. CDR1 and CDR2 from the germline V gene are SGHTA and FQGTGA. CDR3 length: 16 residues. The CDR3 spells CASSFPSGGGADTQYF. The CDR3 region has the DNA TGTGCCAGCAGCTTCCCTAGCGGGGGGGGTGCGGATACGCAGTATTTT.

The chain employs TRBV20-1 and TRBJ1-1; the D is unclear. The CDR3 sequence is 13 residues long. Per germline, CDR1 DFQATT and CDR2 SNEGSKA (reference sequence). V lost 3 bases to trimming and J lost 3 bases, with 11 bases between them. As DNA, the CDR3 is TGCAGTGCTAGCCTATCGTCCCACACTGAAGCTTTCTTT. This sequence encodes CSASLSSHTEAFF.

This clonotype was seen only a few times. The chain is built from TRBV28 and TRBJ2-2; 9 bases map to TRBD1. Germline CDR1 is MDHEN and CDR2 is SYDVKM. The ends lost 6 bases at V and 1 base at J; junction bases unmatched: 3. This CDR3 region has 15 residues. CDR3 sequence reads: CASRGTGWNTGELFF. CDR3 DNA: TGTGCCAGCAGGGGGACAGGGTGGAACACCGGGGAGCTGTTTTTT.